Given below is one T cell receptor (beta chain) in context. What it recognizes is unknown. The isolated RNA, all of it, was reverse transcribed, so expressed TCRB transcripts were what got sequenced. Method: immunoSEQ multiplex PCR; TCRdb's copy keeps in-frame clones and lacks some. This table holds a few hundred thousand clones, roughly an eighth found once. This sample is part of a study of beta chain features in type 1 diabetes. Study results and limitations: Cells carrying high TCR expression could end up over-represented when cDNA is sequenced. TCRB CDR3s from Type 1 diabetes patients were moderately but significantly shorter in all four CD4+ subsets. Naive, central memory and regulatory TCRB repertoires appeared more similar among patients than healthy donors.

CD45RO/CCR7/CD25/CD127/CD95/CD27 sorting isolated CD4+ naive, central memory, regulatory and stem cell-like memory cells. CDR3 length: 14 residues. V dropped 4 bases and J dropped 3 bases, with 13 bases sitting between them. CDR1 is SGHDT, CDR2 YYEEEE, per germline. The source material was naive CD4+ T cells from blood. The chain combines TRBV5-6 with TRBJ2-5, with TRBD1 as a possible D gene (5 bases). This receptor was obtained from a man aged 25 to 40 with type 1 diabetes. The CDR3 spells CASSIRVMEETQYF. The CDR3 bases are TGTGCCAGCAGCATCAGGGTTATGGAAGAGACCCAGTACTTC.